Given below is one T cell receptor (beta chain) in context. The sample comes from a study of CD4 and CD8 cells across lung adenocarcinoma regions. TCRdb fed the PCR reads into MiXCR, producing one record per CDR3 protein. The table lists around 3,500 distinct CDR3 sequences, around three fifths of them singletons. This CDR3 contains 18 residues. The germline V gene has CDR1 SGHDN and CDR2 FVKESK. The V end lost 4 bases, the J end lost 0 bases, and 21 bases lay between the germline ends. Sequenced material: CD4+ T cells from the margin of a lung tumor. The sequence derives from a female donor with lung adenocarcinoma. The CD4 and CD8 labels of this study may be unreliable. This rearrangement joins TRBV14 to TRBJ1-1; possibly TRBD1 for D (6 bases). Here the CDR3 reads CASSLSQSWDNMNTEAFF. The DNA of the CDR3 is TGTGCCAGCAGCCTTTCCCAATCCTGGGACAACATGAACACTGAAGCTTTCTTT. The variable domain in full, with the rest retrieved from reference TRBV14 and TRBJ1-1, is EAGVTQFPSHSVIEKGQTVTLRCDPISGHDNLYWYRRVMGKEIKFLLHFVKESKQDESGMPNNRFLAERTGGTYSTLKVQPAELEDSGVYFCASSLSQSWDNMNTEAFFGQGTRLTVV.